This TCR beta chain comes out of a study of T cell responses to AZD1222 COVID-19 vaccine. Produced via immunoSEQ multiplex PCR; TCRdb's table is partial and in-frame only. The profile covers around 150,000 clones, with 88% appearing a single time and less than 6.5% taken by the ten largest. Trimming removed 4 bases at V and 7 bases at J, with 16 bases between. The germline CDR1 and CDR2 sequences are MNHEY and SMNVEV (reference sequence). The CDR3 is made up of 14 amino acids. Material: peripheral blood, obtained on day 0 of AZD1222 vaccination. This sequence was found in an adult in good health. The chain combines TRBV27 with TRBJ1-1, with D perhaps matching TRBD1 (5 bases). The CDR3, as DNA: TGTGCCAGCAGTTCTCCCGGGACCTCTCTTGAAGCTTTCTTT. Residues: CASSSPGTSLEAFF.